This passage covers 17 T cell receptor beta chains from one sample sequenced in a study of cytomegalovirus exposure and HLA in healthy donors. Primers for the PCR totalled 60 Vbeta and 13 Jbeta. Produced via immunoSEQ multiplex PCR; TCRdb's table is partial and in-frame only. Of approximately 110,000 clones listed, roughly an eighth are singletons. Source material: PBMCs. The receptors derive from a man aged 35 to 55 in good health and CMV-seropositive.

This clone was seen a handful of times. The CDR3 loop is CASSLSVPGHGELFF. CDR3 coding DNA: TGTGCCAGCAGCTTATCGGTACCGGGACACGGGGAGCTGTTTTTT. V gene TRBV11-3 combines with J gene TRBJ2-2, with D perhaps matching TRBD1 (6 bases). Trimming stripped 2 bases from V and 7 bases from J, with 14 bases between. CDR1 and CDR2 (germline): SGHNT, YENEEA. CDR3 length equals 15 residues.

This chain links TRBV5-1 with TRBJ1-2; the match to TRBD1 covers 10 bases. The CDR3 is 13 amino acids. CDR1 is SGHRS and CDR2 is YFSETQ in the germline V gene. Trimming took 4 bases from V and 8 from J; bases not matched to a gene: 5. This CDR3 is CASSGTGESGYTF. CDR3 coding DNA: TGCGCCAGCAGCGGGACAGGGGAGAGCGGCTACACCTTC.

This clone was counted between two and nine times. The V and J genes are TRBV4-1 and TRBJ2-7; D gene ambiguous. The CDR3 has 13 residues. Germline loops: CDR1 MGHRA, CDR2 YSYEKL. V gave up 4 bases and J gave up 6 bases, with 13 bases separating them. The CDR3 DNA reads TGCGCCAGCAGCCGATCGGAGAGGTTCGAGCAGTACTTC. It is translated as CASSRSERFEQYF.

Only a few counts were recorded for this clone. The chain uses TRBV4-1 and TRBJ2-6; the match to TRBD1 covers 7 bases. The CDR3 length is 17 residues. J lost 2 bases, V lost 2 bases, and 6 bases had no gene match. Germline CDR1 MGHRA, CDR2 YSYEKL. The CDR3 DNA follows: TGCGCCAGCAGCCAAAGACAGGGAATCACTGGGGCCAACGTCCTGACTTTC. Encoded protein: CASSQRQGITGANVLTF.

This clone was observed a handful of times. The chain recombines TRBV6-5 with TRBJ2-3, with TRBD2 matching over 8 bases. V lost 3 bases, J lost 4 bases, and 0 bases stayed unmatched. CDR3 size: 13 residues. Germline CDR1 MNHEY, CDR2 SVGAGI. The CDR3 here is CASSYSGADTQYF. DNA of the CDR3: TGTGCCAGCAGTTATAGCGGGGCAGATACGCAGTATTTT.

The J gene is TRBJ1-1, the V gene TRBV5-4; unclear D gene. Per germline, CDR1 SGHNT and CDR2 YYREEE (reference sequence). Deletions cut 5 bases from V and 0 bases from J, with 5 bases between. CDR3 size: 12 residues. The DNA of the CDR3 is TGTGCCAGCAGTTCAGTGAACACTGAAGCTTTCTTT. Protein product: CASSSVNTEAFF.

This chain connects TRBV19 to TRBJ2-1; possible D gene TRBD2, 6 bases. The CDR3 consists of 16 residues. Germline loops: CDR1 LNHDA, CDR2 SQIVND (reference sequence). V was trimmed by 4 bases and J by 0 bases, leaving 13 bases between them. CDR3 nucleotide sequence: TGTGCCAGTAGTAGGGATGCTAGCGACTCCTACAATGAGCAGTTCTTC. Encoded protein: CASSRDASDSYNEQFF.

A few counts support this clone. The germline gene is not matched at one end of the junction; a read error may be the cause. The gene calls are TRBV18 and TRBJ1-2; the match to TRBD1 covers 10 bases. The CDR3 sequence is 11 residues long. Germline values: CDR1 KGHSH, CDR2 LQKENI. CDR3 loop: CASSARDRGTF. The CDR3 DNA reads TGTGCCAGCTCAGCACGGGACAGGGGTACATTC. Complete variable domain (other parts from reference TRBV18 and TRBJ1-2): NAGVMQNPRHLVRRRGQEARLRCSPMKGHSHVYWYRQLPEEGLKFMVYLQKENIIDESGMPKERFSAEFPKEGPSILRIQQVVRGDSAAYFCASSARDRGTFGSGTRLTVV.

This clone was counted between two and nine times. The chain carries TRBV27 and TRBJ1-1; a possible D gene is TRBD1 (5 bases). V was clipped by 3 bases and J by 0 bases, with 11 bases between them. This CDR3 has 15 residues. Germline-derived CDR1 and CDR2 are MNHEY and SMNVEV (reference sequence). The DNA of the CDR3 is TGTGCCAGCAGTTTGCATACAGGTATGAACACTGAAGCTTTCTTT. Protein product: CASSLHTGMNTEAFF.

This clone was observed a handful of times. The junction shows a germline mismatch at one end, possibly a read error. V usage is TRBV7-3 and J usage is TRBJ2-2, with 9 bases lining up with TRBD1. This CDR3 is built from 14 residues. CDR1 and CDR2 (germline): SGHTA, FQGTGA. Here the CDR3 DNA reads TGTGCCAGCACAACAGGGGGCTACACCAGGGAGCTGTTTTTT. Protein sequence: CASTTGGYTRELFF.

This clone was seen more than once but under ten times. The gene calls are TRBV29-1 and TRBJ2-7; perhaps TRBD1 as D (6 bases). The CDR3 is 13 residues long. The ends were cut back, 4 bases at V and 1 base at J, with 11 bases in the middle. Germline CDR1 reads SQVTM; CDR2 reads ANQGSEA. In DNA form, the CDR3 reads TGCAGCGTTGTGGACAGAACATCCTACGAGCAGTACTTC. Translating it yields CSVVDRTSYEQYF.

This chain links TRBV7-8 with TRBJ2-7; the match to TRBD2 covers 8 bases. Losses at the gene ends were 5 bases for V and 3 bases for J; bases not matched to a gene: 6. Per the germline V gene, CDR1 is SGHVS and CDR2 is FQNEAQ. CDR3 length equals 14 residues. The CDR3 spells CASSVTSADYEQYF. The CDR3 nucleotides are TGTGCCAGCAGCGTGACTAGCGCCGACTACGAGCAGTACTTC.

This sequence joins TRBV2 and TRBJ2-6, with 11 bases matching TRBD1. From germline, CDR1 is SNHLY and CDR2 FYNNEI. Germline trimming cut 10 bases from V and 4 bases from J; bases unmatched to any gene: 9. The CDR3 is made up of 16 amino acids. DNA of the CDR3: TGTGCCACCCCCGGACAGGGGGCAGGAGGGGCCAACGTCCTGACTTTC. This gives the protein CATPGQGAGGANVLTF. The full variable domain, in which reference TRBV2 and TRBJ2-6 provide the parts outside the CDR3, is EPEVTQTPSHQVTQMGQEVILRCVPISNHLYFYWYRQILGQKVEFLVSFYNNEISEKSEIFDDQFSVERPDGSNFTLKIRSTKLEDSAMYFCATPGQGAGGANVLTFGAGSRLTVL.

The chain combines TRBV5-6 with TRBJ2-2; no reliable D call. There are 15 residues in the CDR3. Germline lookup yields CDR1 SGHDT and CDR2 YYEEEE. The germline V and J ends were trimmed by 4 bases and 0 bases, with 10 bases remaining between them. In nucleotides, the CDR3 is TGTGCCAGCAGCGCGCTAGGTACGAACACCGGGGAGCTGTTTTTT. Encoded protein: CASSALGTNTGELFF.

This clone turned up a few times. The chain has TRBV2 and TRBJ2-3; D uncertain. This CDR3 has 12 amino acids. Germline V lookup: CDR1 SNHLY, CDR2 FYNNEI. V gave up 8 bases and J gave up 4 bases, with 10 bases separating them. CDR3 in amino acids: CASWASPDTQYF. CDR3 DNA: TGTGCCAGCTGGGCCTCACCAGATACGCAGTATTTT.

This clone has only a few counts. The chain carries TRBV9 and TRBJ2-7, with 10 bases matching TRBD1. The germline V gene encodes CDR1 SGDLS and CDR2 YYNGEE. The CDR3 spans 15 residues. Trimming cost V 4 bases and J 0 bases; bases outside gene matches: 4. The CDR3 DNA sequence: TGTGCCAGCAGCCCCCGGACAGGGGGCTCCTACGAGCAGTACTTC. Residues: CASSPRTGGSYEQYF.

The chain uses TRBV5-8 and TRBJ2-5; no firm D call. This CDR3 has 15 amino acids. CDR1 SGHTS and CDR2 YDEGEE come from the germline V gene. V was pared by 0 bases and J by 5 bases, with 14 bases between. CDR3 region: CASSLGRRLPETQYF. The CDR3 DNA reads TGTGCCAGCAGCTTGGGACGGCGGTTGCCTGAGACCCAGTACTTC.